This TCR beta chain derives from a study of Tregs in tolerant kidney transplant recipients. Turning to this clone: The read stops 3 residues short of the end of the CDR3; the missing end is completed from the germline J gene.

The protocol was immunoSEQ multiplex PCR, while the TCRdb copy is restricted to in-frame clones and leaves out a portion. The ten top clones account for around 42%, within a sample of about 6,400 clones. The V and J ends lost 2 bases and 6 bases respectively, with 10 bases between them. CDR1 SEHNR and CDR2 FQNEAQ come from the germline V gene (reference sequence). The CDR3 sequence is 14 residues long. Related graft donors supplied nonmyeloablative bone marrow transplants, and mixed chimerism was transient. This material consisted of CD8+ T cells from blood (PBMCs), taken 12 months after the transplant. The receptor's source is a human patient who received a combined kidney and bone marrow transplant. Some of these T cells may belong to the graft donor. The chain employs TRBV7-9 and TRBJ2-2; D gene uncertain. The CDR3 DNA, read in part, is TGTGCCAGCAGCTTATCGGGTAAAGCCGGGGAG. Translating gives CASSLSGKAGE. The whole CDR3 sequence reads CASSLSGKAGELFF.